The rows below give T cell receptor beta chains drawn from one sample of a study of cytotoxic CD8 clonotypes in ibrutinib-treated CLL. Some clones are missing from TCRdb's copy, which holds only in-frame ones; the method was immunoSEQ multiplex PCR. The sample lists 110,000 to 150,000 clones, about 72% occurring once. Material: PBMCs, obtained after 12 months of ibrutinib treatment. The receptor set was obtained from a human donor with chronic lymphocytic leukemia. Each CDR3 is given with its conserved first and last residue. Fields, in order: V gene, clone size, J gene, D gene, CDR3 DNA, CDR3 protein. A D gene is named only where the DNA matches it firmly. Clone sizes are given selectively: once, few, many, or a class where the clone is expanded.

>TRBV7-2|NA|TRBJ1-3|NA
TGTGCCAGCAGCTTACACGTACAGAGCTCTGGAAACACCATATATTTT
CASSLHVQSSGNTIYF
>TRBV19|NA|TRBJ2-7|NA
TGTGCCAGTAGCGGGTCCGACTCGGCTAGCTACGAGCAGTACTTC
CASSGSDSASYEQYF
>TRBV4-3|few|TRBJ2-3|TRBD1
TGCGCCAGCAGCCAAGGACAGGGGGCATCAGATACGCAGTATTTT
CASSQGQGASDTQYF
>TRBV5-6|NA|TRBJ1-1|TRBD1
TGTGCCAGCCTTACTTTTTGGACAGGGAGGATCGCTGAAGCTTTCTTT
CASLTFWTGRIAEAFF
>TRBV6-5|NA|TRBJ1-1|NA
TGTGCCAGCATCGGGCTTTTGGATCTGGGTGAAGCTTTCTTT
CASIGLLDLGEAFF
>TRBV2|NA|TRBJ2-3|NA
TGTGCCAGCACCCCCGGGGGTATGGATACGCAGTATTTT
CASTPGGMDTQYF
>TRBV29-1|NA|TRBJ2-1|NA
TGCAGCGCTCCCCTGAATGGACAGATGGACAATGAGCAGTTCTTC
CSAPLNGQMDNEQFF
>TRBV6-5|NA|TRBJ2-7|TRBD1
TGTGCCAGCAGCCGGGACAGGGACTCCTACGAGCAGTACTTC
CASSRDRDSYEQYF
>TRBV11-2|NA|TRBJ1-4|NA
TGTGCCAGCAGCTTAGTCGGGGCGGTAGGGCGGTTCAATGAAAAACTGTTTTTT
CASSLVGAVGRFNEKLFF
>TRBV7-9|NA|TRBJ2-1|NA
TGTGCCAGCAGCTTGATCTTGGACTACTACAATGAGCAGTTCTTC
CASSLILDYYNEQFF
>TRBV6-1|NA|TRBJ1-5|TRBD1
TGTGCCAGCAGTGCTGTGACAGGGATCAATCAGCCCCAGCATTTT
CASSAVTGINQPQHF
>TRBV19|NA|TRBJ2-5|NA
TGTGCCAGTAGTATAGCGGGGTGGGAGGAGACCCAGTACTTC
CASSIAGWEETQYF
>TRBV19|few|TRBJ1-1|NA
TGTGCCAGTAGATGGGGGGCCGGCACTGAAGCTTTCTTT
CASRWGAGTEAFF
>TRBV7-2|NA|TRBJ2-3|NA
TGTGCCAGCAGCTTAGCGCAGTTCACAGATACGCAGTATTTT
CASSLAQFTDTQYF
>TRBV27|once|TRBJ2-7|NA
TGTGCCAGCAAGTCAGGGTTTGGAGAGCAGTACTTC
CASKSGFGEQYF
>TRBV4-1|NA|TRBJ1-5|NA
TGCGCCAGCAGCCAAGAGGGCAGGGCAATCAATCAGCCCCAGCATTTT
CASSQEGRAINQPQHF
>TRBV6-5|NA|TRBJ2-1|NA
TGTGCCAGCAGTTCAATCCCGGGGGAGAATGGGCAGTTCTTC
CASSSIPGENGQFF
>TRBV9|NA|TRBJ1-2|TRBD1
TGTGCCAGCAGCGTAGACCTGGGACAGGCGAGCAATGGCTACACCTTC
CASSVDLGQASNGYTF
>TRBV18|NA|TRBJ2-3|TRBD1
TGTGCCAGCTCACCACAAAGGGGGCCGGGAGATACGCAGTATTTT
CASSPQRGPGDTQYF
>TRBV7-9|few|TRBJ1-2|NA
TGTGCCAGCAGCTTAGCTACAGGCAACTATGGCTACACCTTC
CASSLATGNYGYTF
>TRBV7-3|NA|TRBJ2-1|NA
TGTGCCAGCAGCTCCCCATACAATGAGCAGTTCTTC
CASSSPYNEQFF
>TRBV5-6|once|TRBJ2-5|NA
TGTGCCAGCAGCCCAAGGGAAGACACCCTCTGGGAGACCCAGTACTTC
CASSPREDTLWETQYF
>TRBV5-1|NA|TRBJ2-6|TRBD2
TGCGCCAGCAGCTTGAGGATGACTAGCGGGACGACTGGGGCCAACGTCCTGACTTTC
CASSLRMTSGTTGANVLTF
>TRBV6-5|NA|TRBJ2-7|TRBD1
TGTGCCAGCAGTTCCCAGACAGGGGGCTTCGAGCAGTACTTC
CASSSQTGGFEQYF
>TRBV7-3|NA|TRBJ2-3|NA
TGTGCCAGCAGCTTACGGCGGGAAGATACGCAGTATTTT
CASSLRREDTQYF
>TRBV28|NA|TRBJ2-1|NA
TGTGCCAGCAGCTTCGGGACTGGGAGCTCCTACAATGAGCAGTTCTTC
CASSFGTGSSYNEQFF
>TRBV9|NA|TRBJ2-5|NA
TGTGCCAGCAGCGTAGGCGGGACCCAGTACTTC
CASSVGGTQYF
>TRBV4-1|NA|TRBJ2-1|TRBD2
TGCGCCAGCAGCCAAGAACCGGGACTAGGTTACAATGAGCAGTTCTTC
CASSQEPGLGYNEQFF
>TRBV7-9|NA|TRBJ1-1|NA
TGTGCCAGCAGCGTGACAGAAGGGTCCACTGAAGCTTTCTTT
CASSVTEGSTEAFF
>TRBV19|NA|TRBJ1-4|TRBD1
TGTGCCAGTAGCATTTTACCGCTTGCGGGGACAGAGAATGAAAAACTGTTTTTT
CASSILPLAGTENEKLFF
>TRBV19|few|TRBJ2-7|TRBD2
TGTGCCAGTAGTATAGAAGCGGGGGGGCCCTACGAGCAGTACTTC
CASSIEAGGPYEQYF
>TRBV5-1|NA|TRBJ1-1|TRBD1
TGCGCCAGCAGGACCGGGACAGGGAACACTGAAGCTTTCTTT
CASRTGTGNTEAFF
>TRBV18|NA|TRBJ1-1|TRBD1
TGTGCCAGCTCACCAAGGGTGCTTAGGCAGGGGGGTATAACGAACACTGAAGCTTTCTTT
CASSPRVLRQGGITNTEAFF
>TRBV6-5|NA|TRBJ2-5|NA
TGTGCCAGCAGTTACTCGCCCAGGGCAGAGACCCAGTACTTC
CASSYSPRAETQYF
>TRBV27|NA|TRBJ2-1|NA
TGTGCCAGCAGTTTAGATTGGGGGCCAATGGACAATGAGCAGTTCTTC
CASSLDWGPMDNEQFF
>TRBV4-1|NA|TRBJ1-2|NA
TGCGCCAGCAGCCAAGAAGGGCAGCAAGCCTACTATGGCTACACCTTC
CASSQEGQQAYYGYTF
>TRBV28|few|TRBJ2-5|TRBD2
TGTGCCAGCAGTTCGCCTACTAGACTAGCGGGAGGGAGTCAGACCCAGTACTTC
CASSSPTRLAGGSQTQYF
>TRBV28|NA|TRBJ2-5|TRBD1
TGTGCCAGCCGGGCAGGGGGCGTTTGGGAGACCCAGTACTTC
CASRAGGVWETQYF
>TRBV7-8|NA|TRBJ1-5|NA
TGTGCCAGCAGCTTCGGAACCGGGGGTCAGCCCCAGCATTTT
CASSFGTGGQPQHF
>TRBV27|few|TRBJ1-5|NA
TGTGCCAGCAGTTCCTACAGGGACACTTTCAATAGCAATCAGCCCCAGCATTTT
CASSSYRDTFNSNQPQHF
>TRBV5-1|NA|TRBJ1-6|NA
TGCGCCAGCAGCTCAGGTCTTTCGGGGTCACCCCTCCACTTT
CASSSGLSGSPLHF
>TRBV11-3|NA|TRBJ2-2|TRBD1
TGTGCCAGCAACAAGTGGGACAGCCCGAACACCGGGGAGCTGTTTTTT
CASNKWDSPNTGELFF
>TRBV4-1|NA|TRBJ2-3|NA
TGCGCCAGCAGCCAAGATCCGCCGTATAGCACAGATACGCAGTATTTT
CASSQDPPYSTDTQYF
>TRBV5-8|NA|TRBJ1-4|NA
TGTGCCAGCAGCTTGGGACAGGCGGCAACTAATGAAAAACTGTTTTTT
CASSLGQAATNEKLFF
>TRBV11-2|NA|TRBJ2-7|TRBD1
TGTGCCAGCAGCCTTGGACAGGTTCTCTCCTACGAGCAGTACTTC
CASSLGQVLSYEQYF
>TRBV18|NA|TRBJ1-3|NA
TGTGCCAGCTCACCGGGAGCAATCCCTGGAAACACCATATATTTT
CASSPGAIPGNTIYF
>TRBV27|NA|TRBJ2-7|NA
TGTGCCAGCAGTTTATCCGGACTACCATGGTACGAGCAGTACTTC
CASSLSGLPWYEQYF
>TRBV4-2|NA|TRBJ1-4|TRBD1
TGTGCCAGCAGCCTGGGGACAGATAATGAAAAACTGTTTTTT
CASSLGTDNEKLFF
>TRBV4-3|NA|TRBJ2-2|NA
TGCGCCAGCAGCCAAGATCGCGCATCGAACACCGGGGAGCTGTTTTTT
CASSQDRASNTGELFF
>TRBV28|NA|TRBJ2-7|NA
TGTGCCAGCAGTTTCTGGCAGGGGAGTGTACTACGCACCTACGAGCAGTACTTC
CASSFWQGSVLRTYEQYF
>TRBV5-6|NA|TRBJ1-5|NA
TGTGCCAGCAGCTTGGTGTCAAGCAATCAGCCCCAGCATTTT
CASSLVSSNQPQHF
>TRBV9|NA|TRBJ1-1|NA
TGTGCCAGCAGCCCTAAGACAGTATACACTGAAGCTTTCTTT
CASSPKTVYTEAFF
>TRBV27|NA|TRBJ2-2|NA
TGTGCCAGCAGTCCTCTTGGGTGGTTGACCGGGGAGCTGTTTTTT
CASSPLGWLTGELFF